Shown below are 8 T cell receptor beta chains from a single sample sequenced in a study of T cell changes during pregnancy in multiple sclerosis. The table came from immunoSEQ multiplex PCR; TCRdb's copy has only in-frame clones and leaves some out. The data hold about 83,000 clones, with over 80% observed a single time. The material sequenced was PBMCs, taken in the first trimester of pregnancy. The receptor set was obtained from a female donor in good health, serving as a control in a pregnancy study. Some clones in this sample may be carry-over from other donors' samples.

The chain links TRBV12-5 to TRBJ2-3, with D perhaps TRBD2 (7 bases). Germline CDR1 reads LGHNT; CDR2 reads FRNRAP. CDR3 length: 15 amino acids. Trimming stripped 4 bases from V and 0 bases from J, with 11 bases between. CDR3 nucleotide sequence: TGTGCTAGTGGTTCGGGGGGCCGTAGCACAGATACGCAGTATTTT. Protein sequence: CASGSGGRSTDTQYF.

The chain couples TRBV28 to TRBJ2-2; possible D gene TRBD2, 5 bases. This CDR3 region has 12 residues. Germline values: CDR1 MDHEN, CDR2 SYDVKM. With 5 bases removed from V and 7 bases from J, the gap between germline ends came to 8 bases. In nucleotides, the CDR3 is TGTGCCAGCAGTGCTAGCTTCGGGGAGCTGTTTTTT. Translating it yields CASSASFGELFF.

V is TRBV7-8 and J is TRBJ2-4, with D tentatively TRBD1 (6 bases). This CDR3 is 16 amino acids long. Germline values: CDR1 SGHVS, CDR2 FQNEAQ. The ends were cut back, 8 bases at V and 0 bases at J, with 17 bases in the middle. The CDR3 nucleotides are TGTGCCAGCTCCGGGGACACGGGGATAGCCAAAAACATTCAGTACTTC. It encodes CASSGDTGIAKNIQYF. Filled out from reference TRBV7-8 and TRBJ2-4, the complete variable domain reads GAGVSQSPRYKVAKRGQDVALRCDPISGHVSLFWYQQALGQGPEFLTYFQNEAQLDKSGLPSDRFFAERPEGSVSTLKIQRTQQEDSAVYLCASSGDTGIAKNIQYFGAGTRLSVL.

This rearrangement joins TRBV9 to TRBJ2-1; TRBD1 matches 8 bases. The V segment lost 3 bases and the J segment 0 bases; nucleotides outside the gene matches: 2. CDR1 is SGDLS, CDR2 YYNGEE, per germline. This CDR3 region has 15 residues. CDR3 nucleotide sequence: TGTGCCAGCAGCGCCGACAGGGGCTCCTACAATGAGCAGTTCTTC. This sequence encodes CASSADRGSYNEQFF. The entire variable domain, with the rest obtained from reference TRBV9 and TRBJ2-1, is as follows: DSGVTQTPKHLITATGQRVTLRCSPRSGDLSVYWYQQSLDQGLQFLIQYYNGEERAKGNILERFSAQQFPDLHSELNLSSLELGDSALYFCASSADRGSYNEQFFGPGTRLTVL.

The chain combines TRBV5-6 with TRBJ2-7; 11 bases align to TRBD2. Trimming removed 4 bases from V and 3 bases from J; junction bases left unmatched: 6. The CDR3 runs 15 residues. CDR1 SGHDT and CDR2 YYEEEE come from the germline V gene. CDR3 DNA: TGTGCCAGCAGCCCAACTAGCGGGAGTGTCTACGAGCAGTACTTC. This gives the protein CASSPTSGSVYEQYF.

The rearrangement links TRBV27 to TRBJ1-4; TRBD1 is a possible D gene (6 bases). The V gene's germline CDR1 is MNHEY and CDR2 SMNVEV (reference sequence). V was trimmed by 6 bases and J by 8 bases, leaving 16 bases between them. The length of the CDR3 is 14 residues. The CDR3, as DNA: TGTGCCAGCAGCTTTACAGGGTCGATAGAAAAACTGTTTTTT. Encoded protein: CASSFTGSIEKLFF.

The chain carries TRBV13 and TRBJ1-4; maybe TRBD1 (6 bases). The ends were cut back, 6 bases at V and 7 bases at J, with 12 bases in the middle. The CDR3 runs 13 residues. Germline V CDR1 and CDR2: PRHDT, FYEKMQ (reference sequence). The CDR3: CASRDSNGEKLFF. In nucleotides, the CDR3 is TGTGCCAGCAGGGACAGCAATGGTGAAAAACTGTTTTTT.

The chain combines TRBV28 with TRBJ2-1, with TRBD2 matching 8 bases. CDR1 is MDHEN, CDR2 SYDVKM, per germline. V was clipped by 9 bases and J by 5 bases; unmatched bases: 12. The CDR3 has 15 residues. CDR3 in amino acids: CASGFPAGVNNEQFF. CDR3 nucleotide sequence: TGTGCCAGTGGGTTTCCAGCGGGGGTTAACAATGAGCAGTTCTTC.